This T cell receptor beta chain was recorded in a study of blood T cell repertoires in COVID-19 (dated by TCRdb to the early 2020s). About the investigation overall: The collaborator samples originated in the United States, Italy and Spain and spanned the acute and convalescent phases of COVID-19. The prospective study material was composed of cDNA or gDNA derived from T cells, B-cell-depleted T cells, or PBMCs. The dataset comprised deeply sampled blood TCRbeta repertoires from subjects exposed to, actively infected with, or recovered from COVID-19. A freely available public database, intended as a resource for researchers studying the immune response to SARS-CoV-2, is where the repertoires were released. Samples were obtained from the ongoing ImmuneRACE study (first 160 participants) and from 950 to 1,500 subjects provided by 6 global collaborators. A de-identified subject ID, COVID-19 status, age in years and sex were almost always included in the sample metadata. Where available, HLA class I and class II types were taken from metadata supplied by the sample provider and were not determined by assay-based typing.

From the cysteine up to the phenylalanine, the CDR3 has a length of 13 residues. Kept here is only the CDR3 DNA, which spans 39 bases and is read in frame from base 1. V sheds 2 bases and J sheds 8 bases, leaving 12 bases between their ends. CDR1 ENHRY and CDR2 SYGVKD were looked up in the germline V gene. Whole blood was collected in K2EDTA tubes by collaborating institutions according to the institutions' own protocols. Collaborator samples were shipped for TCRbeta analysis as frozen whole blood, isolated PBMCs, or DNA extracted from either sample type. General conclusions and limits of the study: The amount of clinical and demographic metadata varied by source and participant and was provided uncurated.

Regarding this clone: No antigen is known for it. Base-call qualities are not available, and no considerably larger clone is one nucleotide away.

The immunoSEQ Assay, a bias-controlled multiplex PCR, was used to amplify TCRbeta CDR3 regions from genomic DNA. The study's processing was this. The number of nucleated cells in each sample was estimated from the amplification of reference gene primers within the assay. To quantify the absolute abundance of each unique TCRbeta CDR3 rearrangement, sequence reads were collapsed and filtered. For each sample, productive Simpson clonality was calculated as the square root of Simpson's diversity index over productive rearrangements. Imported from immuneACCESS, the table was reduced by TCRdb to in-frame sequences with V and J called. These copies leave out some clones; in studies compared against another copy, an unresolved V gene accounts for under half, and the cause of the remainder is not known. D and trimming come from the DNA, and the V and J calls and clone size come from that table. Here the sample has 65,000 to 80,000 clones; 80% to 90% occur a single time. The top ten clonotypes cover roughly 2% of the sample.

This chain is built from TRBV10-3 and TRBJ1-2; perhaps TRBD1 is the D gene, with 5 bases matching. This clonotype was obtained from a man aged 30 to 39 with acute or convalescent COVID-19. Sequences were obtained from peripheral blood. The DNA is TGTGCCATCAGTGAGGTCAGGGATTACGGCTACACCTTC. It encodes CAISEVRDYGYTF.